This T cell receptor beta chain was identified in a study of Graves' ophthalmopathy and Graves' hyperthyroidism. Study-wide background: Sampling took place at initial diagnosis, with peripheral blood obtained before any treatment. Study results and limitations: Most expanded clonotypes in thyroid above 0.001 frequency also showed up in blood. Forecasting of ophthalmopathy progression by the model achieved around 71% sensitivity and approximately 72% specificity.

RNA transcripts provided the template for amplifying TCR beta CDR3 regions. The first-round RT-PCR employed HTBI primers together with the Qiagen OneStep RT-PCR kit. A multiplex PCR was then performed as the second round. A single record per CDR3 protein comes from TCRdb applying MiXCR to the multiplex PCR reads. This sample has 450,000 or so distinct CDR3 sequences; approximately 14% occur once, and the top ten carry more than 8.5%. Germline CDR1 and CDR2: DFQATT and SNEGSKA (reference sequence). V dropped 4 bases and J dropped 7; count of bases not matched to a gene: 11. The CDR3 spans 14 residues. At least ten counts were recorded for this clonotype. Its antigen is not known. Ophthalmopathic donors had moderate-to-severe activity, CAS ≥3 and NOSPECS ≥4, with disease that had lasted under 3 months.

This TCR derives from a woman in her twenties or thirties with Graves' ophthalmopathy. J is TRBJ2-7 and V is TRBV20-1; 9 bases align to TRBD1. The sequenced material came from blood. In DNA, the CDR3 is TGCAGTGCTAACCCCGGGGACAGGGTTGGGGAGCAGTACTTC. It encodes CSANPGDRVGEQYF.